The 18 T cell receptor beta chains reported below all come from one sample, sequenced in a study of CD8 T cells in ankylosing spondylitis. Study-wide points: A TCR beta motif of roughly eight highly homologous variants appeared characteristic of ankylosing spondylitis blood.

These TCRs' antigens remain unknown. Each CDR3 protein is one row after TCRdb ran MiXCR on the 5' RACE reads. The sample yields fewer than 650,000 distinct CDR3 sequences, roughly 13% seen once. The specimen sequenced was blood, either unsorted or a sorted T cell fraction (not recorded which). The receptors originated from a male donor with ankylosing spondylitis.

The V gene is TRBV12-3 or TRBV12-4, the J gene TRBJ1-2; 9 bases are shared with TRBD1. Germline trimming cut 3 bases from V and 7 bases from J; bases unmatched to any gene: 9. The CDR3 length is 15 residues. The DNA of the CDR3 is TGTGCCAGCAGTTTCACAGGGGGCGTTGTAGGTGGCTACACCTTC. Residues: CASSFTGGVVGGYTF.

This clonotype was counted only a few times. This chain uses TRBV10-2 with TRBJ2-4; 8 bases are a match to TRBD2. Germline-derived CDR1 and CDR2 are WSHSY and SAAADI. The CDR3 extends over 15 amino acids. The trim removed 8 bases at V and 5 bases at J, leaving 11 bases unmatched. CDR3 sequence reads: CASRPGTSGQNIQYF. As DNA, the CDR3 is TGCGCCAGCCGCCCCGGAACTAGCGGTCAAAACATTCAGTACTTC.

This clonotype has only one observation. This sequence joins TRBV11-3 and TRBJ2-3; D remains ambiguous. Germline V gene data show CDR1 as SGHNT and CDR2 as YENEEA. Trimming took off 0 bases at V and 6 bases at J, with 7 bases between the two ends. The CDR3 covers 13 residues. CDR3 bases: TGTGCCAGCAGCTTAGAGGCCTGGGATACGCAGTATTTT. This codes for CASSLEAWDTQYF.

The V and J genes are TRBV24-1 and TRBJ2-2, with a tentative D call TRBD1 (5 bases). This CDR3 is 18 amino acids long. Trimming removed 0 bases at V and 2 bases at J, with 15 bases between. The V gene's germline CDR1 is KGHDR and CDR2 SFDVKD. The CDR3 bases are TGTGCCACCAGTGATTTGCCGGTTACAGGCGACAACACCGGGGAGCTGTTTTTT. Amino acids: CATSDLPVTGDNTGELFF.

J is TRBJ2-3 and V is TRBV11-1, with 10 bases identical to TRBD2. Losses at the gene ends were 2 bases for V and 2 bases for J; bases not matched to a gene: 13. Per the germline V gene, CDR1 is SGHAT and CDR2 is FQDESV (reference sequence). The CDR3 contains 19 residues. The DNA for the CDR3 is TGTGCCAGCAGCTTAACCTCCGGCAGCGGGAGGGCCATCACAGATACGCAGTATTTT. This sequence encodes CASSLTSGSGRAITDTQYF.

This clonotype was seen a few times. The chain combines TRBV20-1 with TRBJ2-7; D not certain. V gave up 5 bases and J gave up 3 bases, with 11 bases separating them. Germline assignment: CDR1 DFQATT and CDR2 SNEGSKA (reference sequence). The CDR3 is 12 amino acids. CDR3 in DNA: TGCAGTGCTTGTTGCAGGTGCTACGAGCAGTACGTC. Translation: CSACCRCYEQYV.

V gene TRBV11-2 combines with J gene TRBJ2-4, with D possibly being TRBD1 or TRBD2 (5 bases each). The length of the CDR3 is 17 residues. The germline gives CDR1 SGHAT, CDR2 FQNNGV. Deletions cut 2 bases from V and 4 bases from J, with 18 bases between. The DNA for the CDR3 is TGTGCCAGCAGCTTACTGGTACGGTTAGGGACGAAAAACATTCAGTACTTC. Its protein is CASSLLVRLGTKNIQYF.

This clonotype has more than one count but fewer than ten. The V and J genes are TRBV24-1 and TRBJ2-1; D not resolved. Trimming removed 4 bases from V and 8 bases from J, with 14 bases in between. Germline CDR1 KGHDR, CDR2 SFDVKD. There are 14 residues in the CDR3. CDR3 amino acids: CATSDPIADYEQFF. For the CDR3, the DNA is TGTGCCACCAGTGACCCAATTGCTGATTATGAGCAGTTCTTC.

V usage is TRBV19 and J usage is TRBJ2-1; D tentatively reads TRBD1 or TRBD2 (5 bases each). The germline CDR1 and CDR2 sequences are LNHDA and SQIVND (reference sequence). The germline V and J ends were trimmed by 2 bases and 2 bases, with 16 bases remaining between them. The CDR3 runs 17 residues. The CDR3 region has the DNA TGTGCCAGTAGTATACGGGGCCGGGTGGCCACCTACAATGAGCAGTTCTTC. This sequence encodes CASSIRGRVATYNEQFF. Looking up the rest from reference TRBV19 and TRBJ2-1 gives the full variable domain: DGGITQSPKYLFRKEGQNVTLSCEQNLNHDAMYWYRQDPGQGLRLIYYSQIVNDFQKGDIAEGYSVSREKKESFPLTVTSAQKNPTAFYLCASSIRGRVATYNEQFFGPGTRLTVL.

In its sample, this clonotype was seen a few times. This chain links TRBV5-1 with TRBJ1-1; D remains unclear. Per germline, CDR1 SGHRS and CDR2 YFSETQ. This CDR3 region has 17 residues. Trimming took 0 bases from V and 0 from J, leaving 15 bases between them. This chain's CDR3 is CASSLGTITLMNTEAFF. The CDR3 DNA reads as TGCGCCAGCAGCTTGGGAACGATAACCCTCATGAACACTGAAGCTTTCTTT.

The table lists this clonotype with a few counts. The chain recombines TRBV10-2 with TRBJ1-2; D ambiguous. Between the trimmed V and J ends, which lost 7 bases and 1 base, there was a span of 16 bases. The CDR3 length is 15 residues. Per germline, CDR1 WSHSY and CDR2 SAAADI. CDR3 region: CASTPGLEVNYGYTF. In DNA, the CDR3 is TGCGCCAGCACCCCGGGCTTAGAGGTTAACTATGGCTACACCTTC.

This clonotype was counted only a few times. The chain carries TRBV10-2 and TRBJ2-5; D uncertain. The CDR3 totals 13 residues. Trimming took 5 bases from V and 5 from J, leaving 12 bases between them. The V gene's germline CDR1 is WSHSY and CDR2 SAAADI. CDR3 sequence (DNA): TGCGCCAGCAGTACTGACTTCCTGGAGACCCAGTACTTC. Amino acids: CASSTDFLETQYF.

The V gene is TRBV30, the J gene TRBJ1-5; D gene ambiguous. The germline CDR1 and CDR2 sequences are GTSNPN and SVGIG (reference sequence). V lost 4 bases and J lost 9, with 16 bases in between. This CDR3 comprises 13 residues. The CDR3 DNA reads as TGTGCCTGGACGAACGGGTGGGATGCGCCCCAGCATTTT. The encoded protein is CAWTNGWDAPQHF. Full variable domain (missing parts from reference TRBV30 and TRBJ1-5): SQTIHQWPATLVQPVGSPLSLECTVEGTSNPNLYWYRQAAGRGLQLLFYSVGIGQISSEVPQNLSASRPQDRQFILSSKKLLLSDSGFYLCAWTNGWDAPQHFGDGTRLSIL.

This chain connects TRBV5-1 to TRBJ1-1; TRBD1 agrees at 8 bases. V lost 0 bases and J lost 1; bases outside the gene matches: 2. The CDR3 runs to 15 residues. Per the germline V gene, CDR1 is SGHRS and CDR2 is YFSETQ. CDR3 in DNA: TGCGCCAGCAGCTTGGGGGGACAGGAGAACACTGAAGCTTTCTTT. It specifies CASSLGGQENTEAFF.

This clonotype was counted only a few times. The chain has TRBV19 and TRBJ2-1; D gene ambiguous. The CDR3 is made up of 12 amino acids. V was cut by 7 bases and J by 8 bases, with 12 bases left in between. Germline values: CDR1 LNHDA, CDR2 SQIVND (reference sequence). This chain's CDR3 is CASNRNVDEQFF. The CDR3 coding sequence is TGTGCCAGTAACCGAAACGTGGATGAGCAGTTCTTC.

This clonotype was picked up many times. V is TRBV5-1 and J is TRBJ2-7; 11 bases match TRBD1. V dropped 0 bases and J dropped 0; count of bases not matched to a gene: 5. CDR1 and CDR2 (germline): SGHRS, YFSETQ. The CDR3 loop spans 17 amino acids. As DNA, the CDR3 is TGCGCCAGCAGCTTGGGAGCGGGGACAGGGGGCTCCTACGAGCAGTACGTC. Protein product: CASSLGAGTGGSYEQYV.

The V call is TRBV20-1, the J call TRBJ1-1, with D uncertain. The V and J ends lost 7 bases and 2 bases respectively, with 14 bases between them. Looked up from germline, CDR1 is DFQATT and CDR2 is SNEGSKA (reference sequence). The CDR3 runs to 13 residues. The CDR3 region has the DNA TGCAGTGTTCCAAGGGAGGGAAACACTGAAGCTTTCTTT. It specifies CSVPREGNTEAFF.

The chain recombines TRBV2 with TRBJ2-3; no clear D gene. V lost 7 bases and J lost 0, with 17 bases in between. The germline CDR1 and CDR2 sequences are SNHLY and FYNNEI. This CDR3 region has 16 residues. CDR3 nucleotides: TGTGCCAGCACCCTTAACCCTAGGATTAGCACAGATACGCAGTATTTT. Its protein is CASTLNPRISTDTQYF.